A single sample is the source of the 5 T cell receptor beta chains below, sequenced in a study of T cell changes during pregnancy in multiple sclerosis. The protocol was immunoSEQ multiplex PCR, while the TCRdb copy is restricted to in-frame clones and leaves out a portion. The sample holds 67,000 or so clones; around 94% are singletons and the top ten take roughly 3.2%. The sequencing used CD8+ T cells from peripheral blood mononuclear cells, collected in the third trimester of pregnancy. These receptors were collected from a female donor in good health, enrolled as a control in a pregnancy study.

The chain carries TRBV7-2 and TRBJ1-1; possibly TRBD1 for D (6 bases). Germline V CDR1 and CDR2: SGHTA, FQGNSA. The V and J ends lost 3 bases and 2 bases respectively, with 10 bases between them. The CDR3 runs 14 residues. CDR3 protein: CASSFGGQNTEAFF. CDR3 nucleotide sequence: TGTGCCAGCAGCTTTGGGGGCCAAAACACTGAAGCTTTCTTT.

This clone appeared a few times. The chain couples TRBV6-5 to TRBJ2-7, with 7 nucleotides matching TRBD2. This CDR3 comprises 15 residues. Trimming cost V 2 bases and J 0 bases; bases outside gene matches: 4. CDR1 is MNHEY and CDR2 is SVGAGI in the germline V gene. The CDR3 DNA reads TGTGCCAGCAGTTACGACGGGGGGAGCTCCTACGAGCAGTACTTC. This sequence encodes CASSYDGGSSYEQYF.

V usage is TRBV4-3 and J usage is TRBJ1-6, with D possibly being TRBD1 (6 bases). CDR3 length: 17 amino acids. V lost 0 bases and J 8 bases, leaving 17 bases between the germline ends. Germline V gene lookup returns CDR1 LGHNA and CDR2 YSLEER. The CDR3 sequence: CASSQEPPRGGHSPLHF. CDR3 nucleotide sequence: TGCGCCAGCAGCCAAGAACCTCCCCGGGGGGGGCATTCACCCCTCCACTTT.

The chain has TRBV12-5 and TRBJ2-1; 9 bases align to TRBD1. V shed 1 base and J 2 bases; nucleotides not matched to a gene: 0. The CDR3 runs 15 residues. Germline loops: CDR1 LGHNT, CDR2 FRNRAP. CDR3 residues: CASGLGQGAYNEQFF. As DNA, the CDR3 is TGTGCTAGTGGTTTGGGACAGGGGGCCTACAATGAGCAGTTCTTC. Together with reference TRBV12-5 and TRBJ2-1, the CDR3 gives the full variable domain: DARVTQTPRHKVTEMGQEVTMRCQPILGHNTVFWYRQTMMQGLELLAYFRNRAPLDDSGMPKDRFSAEMPDATLATLKIQPSEPRDSAVYFCASGLGQGAYNEQFFGPGTRLTVL.

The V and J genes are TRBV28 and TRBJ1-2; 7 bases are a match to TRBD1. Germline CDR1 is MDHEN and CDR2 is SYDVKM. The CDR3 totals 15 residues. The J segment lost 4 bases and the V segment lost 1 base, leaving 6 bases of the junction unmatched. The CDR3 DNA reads TGTGCCAGCAGTTTATATTTGACAGGGACCTATGGCTACACCTTC. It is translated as CASSLYLTGTYGYTF.